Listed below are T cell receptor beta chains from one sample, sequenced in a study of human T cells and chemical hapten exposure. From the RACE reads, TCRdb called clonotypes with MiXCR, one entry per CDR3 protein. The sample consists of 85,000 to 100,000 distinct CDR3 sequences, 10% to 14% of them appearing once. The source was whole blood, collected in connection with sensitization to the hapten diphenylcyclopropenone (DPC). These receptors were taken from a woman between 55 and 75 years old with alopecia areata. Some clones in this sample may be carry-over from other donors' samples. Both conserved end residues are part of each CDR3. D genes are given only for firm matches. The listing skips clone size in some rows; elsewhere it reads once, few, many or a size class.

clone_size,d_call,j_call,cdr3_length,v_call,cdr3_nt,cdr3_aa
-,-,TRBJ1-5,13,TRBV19,TGTGCCAGTAGTATAAACACCAATCAGCCCCAGCATTTT,CASSINTNQPQHF
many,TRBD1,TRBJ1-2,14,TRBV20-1,TGCAGTGCTTTGCCGGGACAGACAAGAAATGGCTACACCTTC,CSALPGQTRNGYTF
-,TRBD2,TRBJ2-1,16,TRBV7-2,TGTGCCAGCAGCTCCCCTAGTAGCGGGGGCCCAAGAAAGCAGTTCTTC,CASSSPSSGGPRKQFF
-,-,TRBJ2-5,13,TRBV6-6,TGTGCCAGCAGTTACTCCGGGACTCCGGTCCAGTACTTC,CASSYSGTPVQYF
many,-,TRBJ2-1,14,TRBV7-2,TGTGCCTCCATGACGGGGACGTACTCTAGTGAGCAGTTCTTC,CASMTGTYSSEQFF
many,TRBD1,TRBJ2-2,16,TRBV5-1,TGCGCCAGCAGCTTGGGAACAGGGGGCTTCGCCGGGGAGCTGTTTTTT,CASSLGTGGFAGELFF
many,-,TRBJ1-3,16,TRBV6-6,TGTGCCAGCAGTTACGCCAGCTTGGCCGTCGGGGACACCATATATTTT,CASSYASLAVGDTIYF
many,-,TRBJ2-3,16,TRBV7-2,TGTGCCAGCAGCTTAGAAAGGGGAGCGGGCACAGATACGCAGTATTTT,CASSLERGAGTDTQYF
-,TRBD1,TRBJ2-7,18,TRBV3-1,TGTGCCAGCAGCCAAGCCCACCCCACAGGGGCCAACCCGGACGAGCAGTACTTC,CASSQAHPTGANPDEQYF
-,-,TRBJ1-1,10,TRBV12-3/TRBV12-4,TGTGCCGCAGGGTACACTGAAGCTTTCTTT,CAAGYTEAFF
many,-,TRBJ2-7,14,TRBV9,TGTGCCAGCAGCGTAGGCCTGGGTAATCACGAGCAGTACTTC,CASSVGLGNHEQYF
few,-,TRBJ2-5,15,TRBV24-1,TGTGCCACCAGCCCTGGGACGGGCCACCAAGAGACCCAGTACTTC,CATSPGTGHQETQYF
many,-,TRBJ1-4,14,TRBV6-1,TGTGCCAGCAGTGGGAACGCACTTAATGAAAAACTGTTTTTT,CASSGNALNEKLFF
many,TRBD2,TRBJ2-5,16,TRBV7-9,TGTGCCAGCAGCTTAGAGCGGGGGGGGCCCGTAGAGACCCAGTACTTC,CASSLERGGPVETQYF
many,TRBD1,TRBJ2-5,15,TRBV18,TGTGCCAGCTCACCACGGACAGGGTTACAAGAGACCCAGTACTTC,CASSPRTGLQETQYF
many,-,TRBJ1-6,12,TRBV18,TGTGCCAGCTCCCCTCCTGGGGGAGGCCTCCACTTT,CASSPPGGGLHF
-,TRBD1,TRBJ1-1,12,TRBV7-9,TGTGCCAGCAGCTTAGCGGACAGGGGAGCTTTCTTT,CASSLADRGAFF
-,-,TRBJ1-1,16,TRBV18,TGTGCCAGCTCACCACCTTCGGGTGTGAGGGGCACTGAAGCTTTCTTT,CASSPPSGVRGTEAFF
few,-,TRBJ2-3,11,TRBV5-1,TGCGCCAGCAGCCAAGGACCTCTGCCGTATTTT,CASSQGPLPYF
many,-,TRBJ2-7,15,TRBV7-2,TGTGCCAGCAGCTTGGGACCCCCAAGCTCCTACGAGCAGTACTTC,CASSLGPPSSYEQYF
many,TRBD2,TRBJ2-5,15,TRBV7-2,TGTGCCAGCAGCTTATGGGCGGCGGGGGAAGAGACCCAGTACTTC,CASSLWAAGEETQYF
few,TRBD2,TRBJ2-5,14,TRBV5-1,TGCGCCAGCAGCTTGGGACTAGCCGGGGAGACCCAGTACTTC,CASSLGLAGETQYF
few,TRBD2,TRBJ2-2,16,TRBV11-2,TGTGCCAGCACCTCGACTAGCGGGGGGAACACCGGGGAGCTGTTTTTT,CASTSTSGGNTGELFF
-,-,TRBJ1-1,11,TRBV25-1,TGTGCCGTACAGGGTTGGACTGAAGCTTTCTTT,CAVQGWTEAFF
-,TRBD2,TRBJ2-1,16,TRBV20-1,TGCAGTGCAAGACTAGCGGGGGCGATGGTCTACAATGAGCAGTTCTTC,CSARLAGAMVYNEQFF
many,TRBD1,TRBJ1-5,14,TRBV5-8,TGTGCCAGCAGCGCAGGGACAGGGATTCAGCCCCAGCATTTT,CASSAGTGIQPQHF
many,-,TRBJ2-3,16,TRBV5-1,TGCGCCAGCAGCTTGGCCGGCCCCCACTACACAGATACGCAGTATTTT,CASSLAGPHYTDTQYF
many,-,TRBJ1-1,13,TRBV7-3,TGTGCCAGCAGCTTAACGGTCAGAACTGAAGCTTTCTTT,CASSLTVRTEAFF
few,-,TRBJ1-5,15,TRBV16,TGTGCCAGCAGTGGTGGGGTAGTGGGCCATCAGCCCCAGCATTTT,CASSGGVVGHQPQHF
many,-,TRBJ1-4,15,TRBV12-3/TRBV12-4,TGTGCCAGCAGTTTGTCCCCCAGGGGTTTCGAAAAACTGTTTTTT,CASSLSPRGFEKLFF
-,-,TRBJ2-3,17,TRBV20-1,TGCAGTGCTCCGGGGTATTTACTTGGACGGCACACAGATACGCAGTATTTT,CSAPGYLLGRHTDTQYF
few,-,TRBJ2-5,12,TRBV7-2,TGTGCCAGCAGCTTAGCGCTATCGGCCCAGTACTTC,CASSLALSAQYF
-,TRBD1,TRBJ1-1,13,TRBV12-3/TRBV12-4,TGTGCCAGCAGTACTCGACAGGGGTTGTGGGCTTTCTTT,CASSTRQGLWAFF